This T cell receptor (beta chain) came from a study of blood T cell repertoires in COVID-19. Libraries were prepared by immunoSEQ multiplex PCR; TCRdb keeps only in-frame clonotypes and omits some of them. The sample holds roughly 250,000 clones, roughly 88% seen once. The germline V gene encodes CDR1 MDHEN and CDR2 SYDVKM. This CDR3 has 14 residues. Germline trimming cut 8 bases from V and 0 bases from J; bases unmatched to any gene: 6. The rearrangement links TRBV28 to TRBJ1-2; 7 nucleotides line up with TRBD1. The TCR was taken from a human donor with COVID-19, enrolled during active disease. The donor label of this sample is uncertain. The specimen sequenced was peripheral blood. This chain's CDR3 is CASGQRGPNYGYTF. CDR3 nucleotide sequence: TGTGCCAGCGGCCAGAGGGGGCCTAACTATGGCTACACCTTC.